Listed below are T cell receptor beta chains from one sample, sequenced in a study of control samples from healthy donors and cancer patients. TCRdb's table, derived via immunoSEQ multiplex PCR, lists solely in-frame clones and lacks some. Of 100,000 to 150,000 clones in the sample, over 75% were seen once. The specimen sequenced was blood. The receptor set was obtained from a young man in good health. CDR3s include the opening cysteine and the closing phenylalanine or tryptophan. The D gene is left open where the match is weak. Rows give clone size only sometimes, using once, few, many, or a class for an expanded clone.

CDR3aa: CASSYRDRGTDTQYF; CDR3nt: TGTGCCAGCAGTTACCGGGACAGGGGTACAGATACGCAGTATTTT; j_gene: TRBJ2-3; abundance: .; d_gene: TRBD1; v_gene: TRBV6-5
CDR3aa: CASSISGTGMNEQYF; CDR3nt: TGTGCCAGTAGTATCAGTGGGACAGGGATGAACGAGCAGTACTTC; j_gene: TRBJ2-7; abundance: .; d_gene: TRBD1; v_gene: TRBV19
CDR3aa: CSAGTAYGYTF; CDR3nt: TGCAGTGCCGGGACAGCCTATGGCTACACCTTC; j_gene: TRBJ1-2; abundance: .; d_gene: TRBD1; v_gene: TRBV20-1
CDR3aa: CASSLGLSNQPQHF; CDR3nt: TGTGCCAGTAGTTTGGGACTTAGCAATCAGCCCCAGCATTTT; j_gene: TRBJ1-5; abundance: .; d_gene: .; v_gene: TRBV19
CDR3aa: CASSLAGASTDTQYF; CDR3nt: TGTGCCAGCAGTCTAGCGGGAGCGAGCACAGATACGCAGTATTTT; j_gene: TRBJ2-3; abundance: once; d_gene: TRBD2; v_gene: TRBV7-6
CDR3aa: CASKGADGNTIYF; CDR3nt: TGTGCCAGCAAAGGGGCTGATGGAAACACCATATATTTT; j_gene: TRBJ1-3; abundance: .; d_gene: .; v_gene: TRBV2
CDR3aa: CASSFSRRIQETQYF; CDR3nt: TGTGCCAGCAGCTTTTCCAGGCGAATTCAAGAGACCCAGTACTTC; j_gene: TRBJ2-5; abundance: .; d_gene: .; v_gene: TRBV7-9
CDR3aa: CAISEQDRGFSNEKLFF; CDR3nt: TGTGCCATCAGTGAGCAGGACAGGGGTTTCTCTAATGAAAAACTGTTTTTT; j_gene: TRBJ1-4; abundance: once; d_gene: TRBD1; v_gene: TRBV10-3
CDR3aa: CASSLEPGRGNTEAFF; CDR3nt: TGTGCCAGCAGCTTAGAGCCAGGGAGAGGGAACACTGAAGCTTTCTTT; j_gene: TRBJ1-1; abundance: .; d_gene: .; v_gene: TRBV11-2
CDR3aa: CASLDVALGQPQHF; CDR3nt: TGTGCCAGCTTGGACGTGGCGCTTGGTCAGCCCCAGCATTTT; j_gene: TRBJ1-5; abundance: .; d_gene: .; v_gene: TRBV28
CDR3aa: CASSQELWGKETQYF; CDR3nt: TGTGCCAGCAGCCAAGAGCTTTGGGGTAAAGAGACCCAGTACTTC; j_gene: TRBJ2-5; abundance: .; d_gene: .; v_gene: TRBV3-1/TRBV3-2
CDR3aa: CAFSDRQDQYF; CDR3nt: TGTGCCTTCTCGGACAGACAAGACCAGTACTTC; j_gene: TRBJ2-5; abundance: .; d_gene: .; v_gene: TRBV2
CDR3aa: CAWSQETQYF; CDR3nt: TGTGCCTGGTCTCAAGAGACCCAGTACTTC; j_gene: TRBJ2-5; abundance: once; d_gene: .; v_gene: TRBV30
CDR3aa: CASSLYLGPSRNTEAFF; CDR3nt: TGTGCCAGCAGTTTATATCTGGGGCCCTCGAGGAACACTGAAGCTTTCTTT; j_gene: TRBJ1-1; abundance: .; d_gene: .; v_gene: TRBV28
CDR3aa: CASSEGAGLRTDTQYF; CDR3nt: TGTGCCAGCAGTGAAGGAGCGGGCCTACGCACAGATACGCAGTATTTT; j_gene: TRBJ2-3; abundance: .; d_gene: .; v_gene: TRBV2